A single sample is the source of the 29 T cell receptor beta chains below, sequenced in a study of blood T cell repertoires in COVID-19. Sequencing was performed with immunoSEQ multiplex PCR; in TCRdb, only in-frame clones are kept and a portion is missing. The sample includes tens of thousands of clones, about 83% of them seen just once. Material: peripheral blood. The receptors here all came from a woman of 80 years or more with acute or convalescent COVID-19.

The chain links TRBV5-6 to TRBJ2-4, with TRBD1 as a possible D gene (5 bases). With 1 base removed from V and 0 bases from J, the gap between germline ends came to 11 bases. This CDR3 is 16 amino acids long. Germline CDR1 SGHDT, CDR2 YYEEEE. The CDR3 protein is CASSLWGSLAKNIQYF. In DNA form, the CDR3 reads TGTGCCAGCAGCTTGTGGGGCTCATTAGCCAAAAACATTCAGTACTTC.

The chain employs TRBV28 and TRBJ1-4; 8 bases are shared with TRBD1. CDR1 MDHEN and CDR2 SYDVKM come from the germline V gene. J was trimmed by 5 bases and V by 2 bases; bases with no gene match: 1. This CDR3 has 14 amino acids. In nucleotides, the CDR3 is TGTGCCAGCAGTTTAGACAGGGGAAATGAAAAACTGTTTTTT. Translation: CASSLDRGNEKLFF.

In this sample, this clone turned up once. The gene calls are TRBV6-1 and TRBJ2-5; 10 bases fit TRBD2. Trimming cost V 3 bases and J 6 bases; bases outside gene matches: 10. CDR3 length: 16 residues. CDR1 MNHNS and CDR2 SASEGT come from the germline V gene. DNA for the CDR3: TGTGCCAGCAGTGACGGTAGCGGGGGGTATCTGAAGACCCAGTACTTC. Residues: CASSDGSGGYLKTQYF.

This chain connects TRBV5-1 to TRBJ1-2, with TRBD1 matching 8 bases. The V segment lost 4 bases and the J segment 4 bases; nucleotides outside the gene matches: 9. Germline V gene lookup returns CDR1 SGHRS and CDR2 YFSETQ. This CDR3 has 15 amino acids. CDR3 in amino acids: CASSIATGAFYGYTF. The CDR3 DNA reads TGCGCCAGCAGCATAGCGACAGGGGCTTTCTATGGCTACACCTTC. Combining the CDR3 with reference TRBV5-1 and TRBJ1-2 gives the whole variable domain KAGVTQTPRYLIKTRGQQVTLSCSPISGHRSVSWYQQTPGQGLQFLFEYFSETQRNKGNFPGRFSGRQFSNSRSEMNVSTLELGDSALYLCASSIATGAFYGYTFGSGTRLTVV.

This chain joins TRBV7-9 and TRBJ1-2; 8 bases are shared with TRBD1. The V gene's germline CDR1 is SEHNR and CDR2 FQNEAQ (reference sequence). The CDR3 is 15 amino acids. The V gene end was trimmed by 5 bases and the J gene end by 8 bases; junction bases not matched to a gene: 13. The DNA for the CDR3 is TGTGCCAGCAGCCCTACGGGACAGGCCCTTGGAGGCTACACCTTC. This gives the protein CASSPTGQALGGYTF.

This clone has only one observation. The chain joins TRBV28 to TRBJ2-7, with 8 bases identical to TRBD2. CDR1 MDHEN and CDR2 SYDVKM come from the germline V gene. This CDR3 comprises 15 residues. J lost 4 bases, V lost 5 bases, and 10 bases had no gene match. In nucleotides, the CDR3 is TGTGCCAGCAGTGGGGCCAGCGGGAGTAGGTACGAGCAGTACTTC. Protein: CASSGASGSRYEQYF.

V is TRBV6-2 or TRBV6-3 and J is TRBJ2-5; 10 nucleotides match TRBD1. This CDR3 spans 16 amino acids. With V trimmed by 5 bases and J by 5 bases, 11 bases remained unmatched. Germline lookup yields CDR1 MNHEY and CDR2 SVGEGT. Here the CDR3 reads CASSHEIGTGVETQYF. CDR3 DNA sequence: TGTGCCAGCAGTCACGAAATAGGGACAGGGGTCGAGACCCAGTACTTC.

The chain links TRBV30 to TRBJ1-6; D is unclear. The V and J ends lost 1 base and 2 bases respectively, with 12 bases between them. The germline V gene has CDR1 GTSNPN and CDR2 SVGIG (reference sequence). The length of the CDR3 is 16 residues. The CDR3, as DNA: TGTGCCTGGAGTGCGATGGTCTCTACCTATAATTCACCCCTCCACTTT. It encodes CAWSAMVSTYNSPLHF.

The gene calls are TRBV6-2 or TRBV6-3 and TRBJ2-7, with a weak D call TRBD2 (6 bases). Trimming pared 6 bases from V and 3 bases from J, leaving 12 bases between. The CDR3 covers 13 residues. Germline-derived CDR1 and CDR2 are MNHEY and SVGEGT. CDR3 nucleotides: TGTGCCAGCAGCGCTGGACTATTCTACGAGCAGTACTTC. Its protein is CASSAGLFYEQYF.

The chain joins TRBV19 to TRBJ2-2, with TRBD1 as a possible D gene (5 bases). Trimming shortened V by 0 bases and J by 1 base, and 9 bases separated the two germline ends. The CDR3 covers 16 residues. Looked up from germline, CDR1 is LNHDA and CDR2 is SQIVND (reference sequence). The CDR3 DNA sequence: TGTGCCAGTAGTATAGAAGGACACCTGAACACCGGGGAGCTGTTTTTT. Translated: CASSIEGHLNTGELFF.

V and J are TRBV4-1 and TRBJ1-4; 10 bases align to TRBD1. Germline loops: CDR1 MGHRA, CDR2 YSYEKL. The V gene end was trimmed by 4 bases and the J gene end by 2 bases; junction bases not matched to a gene: 13. The CDR3 is 19 residues long. For the CDR3, the DNA is TGCGCCAGCAGCCGTTGGACAGGGGGAGGAGGATCGACTAATGAAAAACTGTTTTTT. Translating gives CASSRWTGGGGSTNEKLFF.

This clone has a handful of counts. The chain carries TRBV29-1 and TRBJ2-3, with 11 nucleotides matching TRBD2. This CDR3 comprises 15 residues. The germline CDR1 and CDR2 sequences are SQVTM and ANQGSEA. The junction had 6 bases not matched to a gene; V was cut back by 6 bases and J by 1 base. CDR3 residues: CSVALAGGRTDTQYF. CDR3 DNA: TGCAGCGTGGCCCTAGCGGGAGGACGCACAGATACGCAGTATTTT.

The chain links TRBV28 to TRBJ1-5; D is possibly TRBD1 (5 bases). V was cut by 6 bases and J by 0 bases, with 15 bases left in between. Per germline, CDR1 MDHEN and CDR2 SYDVKM. The CDR3 runs to 16 residues. CDR3 amino acids: CASSRHRSYSNQPQHF. The CDR3, as DNA: TGTGCCAGCAGCCGACACAGGAGCTATAGCAATCAGCCCCAGCATTTT.

This chain connects TRBV28 to TRBJ1-4, with TRBD1 matching over 9 bases. Losses at the gene ends were 6 bases for V and 7 bases for J; bases not matched to a gene: 9. Germline assignment: CDR1 MDHEN and CDR2 SYDVKM. The length of the CDR3 is 15 residues. CDR3 loop: CASSAPGQGIEKLFF. CDR3 nucleotide sequence: TGTGCCAGCAGCGCCCCGGGACAGGGAATTGAAAAACTGTTTTTT.

The chain is built from TRBV24-1 and TRBJ2-3; D unclear. Trimming took 12 bases from V and 6 from J, leaving 12 bases between them. This CDR3 has 11 residues. Germline lookup yields CDR1 KGHDR and CDR2 SFDVKD. DNA for the CDR3: TGTGCCTCTGCCACCGGGGATACGCAGTATTTT. Its protein is CASATGDTQYF.

This chain joins TRBV5-1 and TRBJ2-2; 8 positions match TRBD1. This CDR3 spans 16 amino acids. The V and J ends lost 1 base and 6 bases, in that order; junction bases with no gene match: 8. Germline-derived CDR1 and CDR2 are SGHRS and YFSETQ. The CDR3 protein is CASSLQRQGKSGELFF. In DNA form, the CDR3 reads TGCGCCAGCAGCTTGCAGCGACAGGGGAAGTCCGGGGAGCTGTTTTTT.

This rearrangement joins TRBV29-1 to TRBJ1-1; D might be TRBD1 (6 bases). Germline V CDR1 and CDR2: SQVTM, ANQGSEA. This CDR3 has 13 residues. With 2 bases removed from V and 1 base from J, the gap between germline ends came to 8 bases. Here the CDR3 DNA reads TGCAGCGTTGAACCACAGGGGAACACTGAAGCTTTCTTT. Translated, it gives CSVEPQGNTEAFF.

J is TRBJ1-6 and V is TRBV5-5, with D perhaps TRBD1 (6 bases). CDR1 SGHKS and CDR2 YYEKEE come from the germline V gene (reference sequence). The ends were cut back, 0 bases at V and 14 bases at J, with 18 bases in the middle. This CDR3 comprises 15 residues. CDR3 sequence reads: CASSLDRDPSTTLHF. For the CDR3, the DNA is TGTGCCAGCAGCTTGGACAGGGACCCGAGTACGACCCTCCACTTT.

This chain connects TRBV6-2 or TRBV6-3 to TRBJ1-5, with D perhaps TRBD1 (5 bases). The CDR3 is 14 amino acids. Trimming left V 6 bases short and J 6 bases short, with 15 bases between. The germline V gene encodes CDR1 MNHEY and CDR2 SVGEGT. CDR3 nucleotide sequence: TGTGCCAGCAGCCGGCCACAGGCTTTTCAGCCCCAGCATTTT. Its protein product is CASSRPQAFQPQHF.

The rearrangement uses TRBV19 and TRBJ2-1, with 8 bases lining up with TRBD2. V shed 4 bases, J shed 10 bases, and the junction held 15 bases outside the gene matches. CDR3 length: 16 residues. Per the germline V gene, CDR1 is LNHDA and CDR2 is SQIVND (reference sequence). This CDR3 reads CASSTPHPGGAGEQFF. In nucleotides, the CDR3 is TGTGCCAGTAGTACGCCCCACCCCGGGGGGGCAGGAGAGCAGTTCTTC.

This clone is a singleton in its sample. One junction end disagrees with the germline gene, perhaps due to a read error. The chain carries TRBV5-1 and TRBJ2-2; 7 bases fit TRBD1. Germline V gene lookup returns CDR1 SGHRS and CDR2 YFSETQ. The CDR3 is 15 amino acids. CDR3 nucleotides: TGCGCCAGCACCTTGACAGGGCCGAACACCGGGGAGCTGTTTTTT. Protein sequence: CASTLTGPNTGELFF.

The chain has TRBV28 and TRBJ1-2; D uncertain. Germline V gene sequence: CDR1 MDHEN, CDR2 SYDVKM. Trimming shortened V by 6 bases and J by 8 bases, and 19 bases separated the two germline ends. The CDR3 is 14 amino acids. The CDR3 DNA is TGTGCCAGCAGAGACCTCATGAGGTCCCGGGGCTACACCTTC. It translates to CASRDLMRSRGYTF.

V and J are TRBV4-1 and TRBJ1-4; TRBD1 aligns across 8 bases. Germline V lookup: CDR1 MGHRA, CDR2 YSYEKL. With V trimmed by 4 bases and J by 10 bases, 17 bases remained unmatched. The CDR3 runs 17 residues. The CDR3 DNA is TGCGCCAGCAGCCCCCAAACCAAAGGACAGGGTAACGCAAAACTGTTTTTT. Translation: CASSPQTKGQGNAKLFF.

The V and J genes are TRBV6-2 or TRBV6-3 and TRBJ2-6, with 12 bases lining up with TRBD1. Germline V gives CDR1 MNHEY, CDR2 SVGEGT. CDR3 length: 20 amino acids. Germline trimming cut 0 bases from V and 2 bases from J; bases unmatched to any gene: 8. CDR3: CASSYSLTGTGGAGANVLTF. CDR3 in DNA: TGTGCCAGCAGTTACTCATTAACCGGGACAGGGGGCGCTGGGGCCAACGTCCTGACTTTC.

This clone has only one observation. The chain couples TRBV6-1 to TRBJ2-3, with a possible D match to TRBD2 (6 bases). The CDR3 covers 14 residues. Germline lookup yields CDR1 MNHNS and CDR2 SASEGT. V dropped 5 bases and J dropped 4 bases, with 13 bases sitting between them. The CDR3: CASSNRLVADTQYF. DNA for the CDR3: TGTGCCAGCAGTAACCGACTAGTCGCAGATACGCAGTATTTT.

There are a few counts of this clone. V gene TRBV6-2 or TRBV6-3 combines with J gene TRBJ2-7; 8 bases line up with TRBD2. V was pared by 6 bases and J by 4 bases, with 17 bases of the junction left unmatched. This CDR3 contains 17 residues. CDR1 MNHEY and CDR2 SVGEGT come from the germline V gene. CDR3 region: CASSPFLMSGRTYEQYF. The DNA for the CDR3 is TGTGCCAGCAGCCCTTTTTTAATGAGCGGGAGAACGTACGAGCAGTACTTC.

This clone was recorded once. The gene calls are TRBV6-5 and TRBJ2-1; 9 bases fit TRBD1. Germline V gives CDR1 MNHEY, CDR2 SVGAGI. The J segment lost 2 bases and the V segment lost 6 bases, leaving 5 bases of the junction unmatched. This CDR3 is built from 15 residues. CDR3 region: CASSLRDRAYNEQFF. The CDR3 DNA reads TGTGCCAGCAGCCTCCGGGACAGGGCCTACAATGAGCAGTTCTTC.

The chain has TRBV13 and TRBJ2-7, with 8 nucleotides matching TRBD2. With V trimmed by 1 base and J by 5 bases, 4 bases remained unmatched. The CDR3 totals 14 residues. Germline CDR1 PRHDT, CDR2 FYEKMQ (reference sequence). CDR3 amino acids: CASSLASGSHEQYF. For the CDR3, the DNA is TGTGCCAGCAGCTTAGCCAGCGGGAGCCACGAGCAGTACTTC.

This clone was found once. This chain joins TRBV7-2 and TRBJ2-1; the D gene is possibly TRBD2 (5 bases). CDR1 and CDR2 from the germline V gene are SGHTA and FQGNSA. This CDR3 has 15 amino acids. Trimming took off 5 bases at V and 0 bases at J, with 11 bases between the two ends. The CDR3, as DNA: TGTGCCAGCAGCCCCAAGCGGCGCTCCTACAATGAGCAGTTCTTC. It specifies CASSPKRRSYNEQFF. The variable domain in full, completed from reference TRBV7-2 and TRBJ2-1, reads GAGVSQSPSNKVTEKGKDVELRCDPISGHTALYWYRQSLGQGLEFLIYFQGNSAPDKSGLPSDRFSAERTGGSVSTLTIQRTQQEDSAVYLCASSPKRRSYNEQFFGPGTRLTVL.